Presented here are 31 T cell receptor beta chains from one specimen sequenced in a study of PD-1 blockade in mismatch repair-deficient tumors. The time point is: approximately 9-day in vitro stimulation with candidate neoantigen peptide 6. Their antigens remain unidentified. The protocol was immunoSEQ multiplex PCR, while the TCRdb copy is restricted to in-frame clones and leaves out a portion. The table has about 14,000 clones, 70% to 90% seen once. This material consisted of cells cultured in vitro, taken from a patient treated with pembrolizumab. The receptors here all came from an adult with mismatch repair-deficient cancer.

The chain combines TRBV4-2 with TRBJ2-7; no clear D. This CDR3 region has 14 residues. Germline CDR1 is LGHNA and CDR2 is YNFKEQ. V was clipped by 6 bases and J by 3 bases, with 15 bases between them. CDR3 protein: CASSPPYTGYEQYF. The CDR3 DNA sequence: TGTGCCAGCAGTCCCCCGTATACGGGCTACGAGCAGTACTTC.

The CDR3 spells CASSLPYPGPPYEQYF. Here the CDR3 DNA reads TGTGCCAGCAGCCTTCCCTATCCGGGCCCCCCCTACGAGCAGTACTTC. V gene TRBV7-9 combines with J gene TRBJ2-7; D gene uncertain. The CDR3 contains 16 residues. The V end lost 5 bases, the J end lost 2 bases, and 19 bases lay between the germline ends. CDR1 is SEHNR, CDR2 FQNEAQ, per germline (reference sequence). Full variable domain (missing parts from reference TRBV7-9 and TRBJ2-7): DTGVSQNPRHKITKRGQNVTFRCDPISEHNRLYWYRQTLGQGPEFLTYFQNEAQLEKSRLLSDRFSAERPKGSFSTLEIQRTEQGDSAMYLCASSLPYPGPPYEQYFGPGTRLTVT.

A few counts support this clone. J is TRBJ1-3 and V is TRBV28; TRBD1 agrees at 9 bases. CDR3 length: 15 amino acids. The ends lost 5 bases at V and 4 bases at J; junction bases unmatched: 6. Germline values: CDR1 MDHEN, CDR2 SYDVKM. The CDR3 DNA is TGTGCCAGCAGTGGGACAGGGCAGACGGGAAACACCATATATTTT. This codes for CASSGTGQTGNTIYF.

The CDR3: CASSLELRGDTQYF. The CDR3 region has the DNA TGCGCCAGCAGCTTGGAGCTCAGGGGAGATACGCAGTATTTT. This chain joins TRBV5-1 and TRBJ2-3, with a tentative D call TRBD1 (6 bases). The length of the CDR3 is 14 residues. V gave up 0 bases and J gave up 5 bases, with 10 bases separating them. Germline loops: CDR1 SGHRS, CDR2 YFSETQ.

The rearrangement joins TRBV9 to TRBJ2-4; D could derive from TRBD1 or TRBD2 (5 bases each). This CDR3 comprises 18 residues. The germline V gene has CDR1 SGDLS and CDR2 YYNGEE. The V end lost 2 bases, the J end lost 1 base, and 19 bases lay between the germline ends. The CDR3 protein is CASSVGLTGQRAKNIQYF. The CDR3, as DNA: TGTGCCAGCAGCGTGGGGCTGACTGGCCAGCGGGCCAAAAACATTCAGTACTTC.

This chain's CDR3 is CASSQFKGSWPGELFF. DNA of the CDR3: TGTGCCAGCAGCCAATTCAAAGGGAGTTGGCCCGGGGAGCTGTTTTTT. The V and J genes are TRBV14 and TRBJ2-2; TRBD2 is a possible D gene (5 bases). Germline loops: CDR1 SGHDN, CDR2 FVKESK. The V end lost 2 bases, the J end lost 6 bases, and 16 bases lay between the germline ends. The CDR3 is made up of 16 amino acids.

The V gene is TRBV15, the J gene TRBJ2-7, with unresolved D. The CDR3 is 13 residues long. The germline V and J ends were trimmed by 3 bases and 4 bases, with 10 bases remaining between them. Germline lookup yields CDR1 LNHNV and CDR2 YYDKDF (reference sequence). In DNA form, the CDR3 reads TGTGCCACCAGCAGGGACGTACTTTACGAGCAGTACTTC. This sequence encodes CATSRDVLYEQYF.

The chain recombines TRBV6-5 with TRBJ2-2; no clear D. The CDR3 length is 14 residues. Trimming removed 7 bases from V and 1 base from J, with 10 bases in between. From germline, CDR1 is MNHEY and CDR2 SVGAGI. In DNA form, the CDR3 reads TGTGCCAGCAAGGGTCGAAGGAACACCGGGGAGCTGTTTTTT. This translates into CASKGRRNTGELFF.

The gene calls are TRBV19 and TRBJ1-5; D possibly corresponds to TRBD1 (5 bases). The CDR3 has 17 residues. CDR1 and CDR2 (germline): LNHDA, SQIVND (reference sequence). V was clipped by 6 bases and J by 5 bases, with 23 bases between them. CDR3 protein: CASRRPGLYQDDQPQHF. DNA for the CDR3: TGTGCCAGTAGGAGACCGGGACTTTACCAGGACGATCAGCCCCAGCATTTT.

The J gene is TRBJ1-1, the V gene TRBV19; D is unclear. The V gene lost 8 bases and the J gene lost 0 bases, with 13 bases spanning the gap. The CDR3 spans 14 residues. Germline CDR1 LNHDA, CDR2 SQIVND (reference sequence). CDR3 coding DNA: TGTGCCAGTGGGTGGGGTAGAATGAACACTGAAGCTTTCTTT. This encodes CASGWGRMNTEAFF. Looking up the rest from reference TRBV19 and TRBJ1-1 gives the full variable domain: DGGITQSPKYLFRKEGQNVTLSCEQNLNHDAMYWYRQDPGQGLRLIYYSQIVNDFQKGDIAEGYSVSREKKESFPLTVTSAQKNPTAFYLCASGWGRMNTEAFFGQGTRLTVV.

The chain joins TRBV6-5 to TRBJ1-2, with TRBD1 identical over 8 bases. The CDR3 loop spans 15 amino acids. With V trimmed by 6 bases and J by 7 bases, 13 bases remained unmatched. In germline, CDR1 is MNHEY, CDR2 SVGAGI. The CDR3 DNA reads TGTGCCAGCAGCCAACGGGACAGGTGGCTAGGTGGCTACACCTTC. It translates to CASSQRDRWLGGYTF.

CDR3 in DNA: TGTGCCAGCAGCAAGAAACTCAGACGGATGAACACTGAAGCTTTCTTT. Protein: CASSKKLRRMNTEAFF. The rearrangement links TRBV21-1 to TRBJ1-1. TRBV21-1 is a pseudogene locus. The CDR3 contains 16 residues.

The V gene is TRBV2, the J gene TRBJ2-2; D perhaps matches TRBD1 (7 bases). There are 15 residues in the CDR3. Trimming left V 5 bases short and J 3 bases short, with 13 bases between. Germline CDR1 SNHLY, CDR2 FYNNEI. The CDR3 nucleotides are TGTGCCAGCAGTCTGGAGGGGGCGGACACCGGGGAGCTGTTTTTT. It codes for CASSLEGADTGELFF.

This sequence joins TRBV19 and TRBJ2-6; perhaps TRBD2 as D (6 bases). With 5 bases removed from V and 6 bases from J, the gap between germline ends came to 14 bases. From germline, CDR1 is LNHDA and CDR2 SQIVND (reference sequence). CDR3 length: 15 residues. The CDR3 DNA sequence: TGTGCCAGTAGTGATGAGGGACTTGAGGCCAACGTCCTGACTTTC. Translation gives CASSDEGLEANVLTF. Together with reference TRBV19 and TRBJ2-6, the CDR3 gives the full variable domain: DGGITQSPKYLFRKEGQNVTLSCEQNLNHDAMYWYRQDPGQGLRLIYYSQIVNDFQKGDIAEGYSVSREKKESFPLTVTSAQKNPTAFYLCASSDEGLEANVLTFGAGSRLTVL.

This clone occurred a few times. The chain joins TRBV19 to TRBJ1-2, with unresolved D. CDR1 is LNHDA, CDR2 SQIVND, per germline (reference sequence). V dropped 9 bases and J dropped 4 bases, with 15 bases sitting between them. CDR3 length: 13 residues. This CDR3 reads CAREAATLYGYTF. The CDR3 DNA is TGTGCCAGGGAAGCAGCGACCCTCTATGGCTACACCTTC.

The chain uses TRBV28 and TRBJ1-1; D remains unclear. In germline, CDR1 is MDHEN, CDR2 SYDVKM. CDR3 size: 14 residues. V lost 6 bases to trimming and J lost 0 bases, with 11 bases between them. The CDR3 DNA is TGTGCCAGCAGGTTAGCGGGGATGAACACTGAAGCTTTCTTT. Translated, it gives CASRLAGMNTEAFF.

J is TRBJ2-7 and V is TRBV5-6; 7 nucleotides align to TRBD2. The ends lost 1 base at V and 2 bases at J; junction bases unmatched: 6. Per germline, CDR1 SGHDT and CDR2 YYEEEE. The CDR3 spans 15 residues. The CDR3 nucleotides are TGTGCCAGCAGCTTGACGGAGGGAGGGCCCTACGAGCAGTACTTC. Protein sequence: CASSLTEGGPYEQYF.

The chain couples TRBV4-1 to TRBJ2-3, with TRBD1 identical over 8 bases. Germline CDR1 and CDR2: MGHRA and YSYEKL. Trimming removed 2 bases from V and 0 bases from J; junction bases left unmatched: 1. This CDR3 has 15 amino acids. The CDR3 sequence is CASSQRTGSTDTQYF. For the CDR3, the DNA is TGCGCCAGCAGCCAAAGGACAGGGAGCACAGATACGCAGTATTTT.

This rearrangement joins TRBV11-2 to TRBJ2-3; D possibly corresponds to TRBD2 (5 bases). Trimming took off 3 bases at V and 1 base at J, with 14 bases between the two ends. Germline assignment: CDR1 SGHAT and CDR2 FQNNGV. CDR3 size: 16 residues. In nucleotides, the CDR3 is TGTGCCAGCAGCTTGTCTAAGGGAGAGGGCACAGATACGCAGTATTTT. It translates to CASSLSKGEGTDTQYF.

The chain employs TRBV18 and TRBJ2-1; D perhaps matches TRBD2 (5 bases). This CDR3 spans 16 amino acids. CDR1 KGHSH and CDR2 LQKENI come from the germline V gene. Trimming removed 5 bases at V and 6 bases at J, with 20 bases between. The CDR3 here is CASSFYNGKTGNEQFF. The CDR3, as DNA: TGTGCCAGCTCATTCTACAACGGGAAAACGGGCAATGAGCAGTTCTTC.

V and J are TRBV19 and TRBJ2-3; 7 bases align to TRBD1. Trimming took 9 bases from V and 2 from J; bases not matched to a gene: 5. The germline CDR1 and CDR2 sequences are LNHDA and SQIVND (reference sequence). This CDR3 comprises 13 residues. The CDR3 spells CASAGQVTDTQYF. Here the CDR3 DNA reads TGTGCCAGCGCTGGACAGGTCACAGATACGCAGTATTTT.

The rearrangement joins TRBV7-3 to TRBJ2-2; TRBD1 or TRBD2 may be the D gene (5 bases each). The V end was cut by 2 bases, the J end by 3 bases, with 10 bases between. This CDR3 region has 15 residues. Germline-derived CDR1 and CDR2 are SGHTA and FQGTGA. CDR3 sequence (DNA): TGTGCCAGCAGCTTACAACGGGACGACACCGGGGAGCTGTTTTTT. The encoded protein is CASSLQRDDTGELFF.

The chain links TRBV28 to TRBJ2-7, with D tentatively TRBD1 (6 bases). Germline CDR1 and CDR2: MDHEN and SYDVKM. CDR3 length: 18 residues. V lost 4 bases and J lost 2, with 24 bases in between. This CDR3 is CASSSLDRDTLFTYEQYF. The CDR3, as DNA: TGTGCCAGCAGTTCGCTGGACCGGGACACCCTATTTACCTACGAGCAGTACTTC.

The chain recombines TRBV6-5 with TRBJ2-5; the match to TRBD1 covers 12 bases. From germline, CDR1 is MNHEY and CDR2 SVGAGI. The CDR3 totals 14 residues. V lost 8 bases and J lost 5; bases outside the gene matches: 6. The CDR3 loop reads CASGRDRGRETQYF. CDR3 nucleotides: TGTGCCAGCGGTCGGGACAGGGGGCGTGAGACCCAGTACTTC.

The chain recombines TRBV12-1 with TRBJ1-4. TRBV12-1 is termed a pseudogene. This CDR3 contains 17 residues. Written as DNA, the CDR3 is TGTGCCAGCAGCTCCAATCAAGGGTCAGCGGGCGGGGAAAAACTGTTTTTT. Translated, it gives CASSSNQGSAGGEKLFF.

The V and J genes are TRBV29-1 and TRBJ2-5; 9 nucleotides agree with TRBD1. The ends lost 7 bases at V and 4 bases at J; junction bases unmatched: 10. This CDR3 has 14 residues. The germline gives CDR1 SQVTM, CDR2 ANQGSEA. The CDR3 loop is CSAYRQGDRETQYF. CDR3 DNA sequence: TGCAGCGCATACCGACAGGGGGACAGAGAGACCCAGTACTTC.

The V call is TRBV7-9, the J call TRBJ1-3, with D unresolved. Between the trimmed V and J ends, which lost 5 bases and 0 bases, there was a span of 8 bases. Germline V gene data show CDR1 as SEHNR and CDR2 as FQNEAQ (reference sequence). The CDR3 length is 14 residues. The CDR3 is CASSPVYSGNTIYF. CDR3 DNA sequence: TGTGCCAGCAGCCCCGTATACTCTGGAAACACCATATATTTT.

The chain employs TRBV9 and TRBJ2-1, with 14 nucleotides matching TRBD2. J lost 10 bases, V lost 2 bases, and 8 bases had no gene match. Germline-derived CDR1 and CDR2 are SGDLS and YYNGEE. The CDR3 loop spans 16 amino acids. Here the CDR3 DNA reads TGTGCCAGCAGCGTTTCCGGGACTAGCGGGAGCGGGGAGCAGTTCTTC. It specifies CASSVSGTSGSGEQFF.

The CDR3 loop is CASSLGQGGYYEQYF. Written as DNA, the CDR3 is TGTGCCAGCAGTTTAGGACAGGGTGGCTACTACGAGCAGTACTTC. The chain uses TRBV27 and TRBJ2-7, with TRBD1 matching over 8 bases. The V and J ends lost 2 bases and 3 bases, in that order; junction bases with no gene match: 6. Germline loops: CDR1 MNHEY, CDR2 SMNVEV (reference sequence). The CDR3 sequence is 15 residues long.

This sequence joins TRBV9 and TRBJ2-7; D not resolved. With 0 bases removed from V and 2 bases from J, the gap between germline ends came to 9 bases. The CDR3 contains 14 residues. The germline CDR1 and CDR2 sequences are SGDLS and YYNGEE. The DNA for the CDR3 is TGTGCCAGCAGCGTAGGCCACCTTACCTACGAGCAGTACTTC. Its translation is CASSVGHLTYEQYF. Supplemented by reference TRBV9 and TRBJ2-7, the full variable domain reads DSGVTQTPKHLITATGQRVTLRCSPRSGDLSVYWYQQSLDQGLQFLIQYYNGEERAKGNILERFSAQQFPDLHSELNLSSLELGDSALYFCASSVGHLTYEQYFGPGTRLTVT.

The CDR3 nucleotides are TGTGCCAGCAGCTCCCACCGCCGACTAGTCCCCTTACTTTACGAGCAGTACTTC. Its protein is CASSSHRRLVPLLYEQYF. The chain links TRBV7-8 to TRBJ2-7; possibly TRBD2 for D (6 bases). Germline CDR1 is SGHVS and CDR2 is FQNEAQ. The CDR3 is 18 residues long. V dropped 4 bases and J dropped 4 bases, with 26 bases sitting between them.